This TCR beta chain was sequenced in a study of cytomegalovirus exposure and HLA in healthy donors. At the level of the study: An early release of data contained 75 million to 90 million unique TCRs, which came from HLA-typed donors.

The PCR had 60 Vbeta and 13 Jbeta primers. TCRdb's table, derived via immunoSEQ multiplex PCR, lists solely in-frame clones and lacks some. Among approximately 200,000 clones listed, less than 85% were seen once. In the case of this clone: The antigen remains undetermined.

Germline assignment: CDR1 MNHNY and CDR2 SVGAGI (reference sequence). V was pared by 4 bases and J by 3 bases, with 4 bases between. This CDR3 is built from 12 residues. Study-wide results and caveats: Presence/absence analyses took donor sequencing depth as roughly uniform. Later analysis identified a missense DCLRE1C variant that was linked to TCR beta V- and J-gene trimming.

The sample was PBMCs. This sequence joins TRBV6-6 and TRBJ1-5; D is uncertain. The receptor's source is a girl under 18 in good health and CMV-seropositive. The chain's CDR3 is CASSLSNQPQHF. For the CDR3, the DNA is TGTGCCAGCAGTTTATCCAATCAGCCCCAGCATTTT.